Presented here are 31 T cell receptor beta chains from one specimen sequenced in a study of T cell responses to AZD1222 COVID-19 vaccine. The repertoire was sequenced with immunoSEQ multiplex PCR; TCRdb's copy has only in-frame clones and lacks some. There are 180,000 or so clones in the sample; 93% occur only once, and about 3.9% lies in the top ten. Sample: peripheral blood, taken on day 0 of AZD1222 vaccination. These receptors originate from an adult in good health.

V and J are TRBV5-6 and TRBJ1-2; 7 bases are a match to TRBD1. V shed 0 bases and J 7 bases; nucleotides not matched to a gene: 6. Germline V gives CDR1 SGHDT, CDR2 YYEEEE. This CDR3 comprises 14 residues. CDR3 bases: TGTGCCAGCAGCTTGGGTGACAGGGTCTTTGGCTACACCTTC. This translates into CASSLGDRVFGYTF.

The V and J genes are TRBV27 and TRBJ2-7; 7 bases align to TRBD1. The CDR3 has 14 amino acids. V dropped 6 bases and J dropped 2; count of bases not matched to a gene: 7. Germline V gene lookup returns CDR1 MNHEY and CDR2 SMNVEV (reference sequence). CDR3 residues: CASSQGQVTYEQYF. CDR3 coding DNA: TGTGCCAGCAGCCAAGGACAGGTAACCTACGAGCAGTACTTC.

Here the CDR3 DNA reads TGTGCCAGTGAAGGGACAGGGGGTAACACTGAAGCTTTCTTT. This codes for CASEGTGGNTEAFF. This chain connects TRBV19 to TRBJ1-1; 11 bases agree with TRBD1. After removal of 8 bases from V and 2 bases from J, the junction contained 4 bases not matched to a gene. The CDR3 loop spans 14 amino acids. Germline V gene data show CDR1 as LNHDA and CDR2 as SQIVND (reference sequence).

The genes are TRBV1 and TRBJ1-5; TRBD1, the table's D call, lacks a check against the DNA. TRBV1 is a recognized pseudogene. This CDR3 spans 17 amino acids. The CDR3: CTSSQDPQHDSNQPQHF. CDR3 in DNA: TGCACCAGCAGCCAAGATCCCCAACATGATAGCAATCAGCCCCAGCATTTT.

The genes are TRBV6-5 and TRBJ1-5; tentative D call: TRBD1 (6 bases). With 2 bases removed from V and 5 bases from J, the gap between germline ends came to 10 bases. Germline V gene lookup returns CDR1 MNHEY and CDR2 SVGAGI. This CDR3 is built from 14 residues. The CDR3 DNA reads as TGTGCCAGCAGTTACGCACAGGGAGATCAGCCCCAGCATTTT. This encodes CASSYAQGDQPQHF.

CDR3 region: CASSQAQPGQATTNEKLFF. The CDR3 DNA follows: TGTGCCAGCAGCCAAGCTCAACCGGGACAGGCGACCACTAATGAAAAACTGTTTTTT. V and J are TRBV4-2 and TRBJ1-4, with 8 bases lining up with TRBD1. This CDR3 has 19 amino acids. Germline loops: CDR1 LGHNA, CDR2 YNFKEQ. V lost 1 base and J lost 2; bases outside the gene matches: 12.

This chain connects TRBV3-1 (or the pseudogene TRBV3-2) to TRBJ1-5, with a possible D match to TRBD1 (5 bases). V lost 3 bases and J lost 7, with 10 bases in between. The germline gives CDR1 LGHDT, CDR2 YNNKEL (reference sequence). There are 13 residues in the CDR3. The chain's CDR3 is CASSHGAGQPQHF. CDR3 sequence (DNA): TGTGCCAGCAGCCATGGGGCAGGACAGCCCCAGCATTTT.

J is TRBJ1-1 and V is TRBV4-1; TRBD1 aligns across 8 bases. Per germline, CDR1 MGHRA and CDR2 YSYEKL. The CDR3 totals 14 residues. After removal of 6 bases from V and 5 bases from J, the junction contained 8 bases not matched to a gene. The CDR3 here is CASSNLQGGTEAFF. CDR3 nucleotide sequence: TGCGCCAGCAGTAATTTACAGGGGGGGACTGAAGCTTTCTTT.

This sequence joins TRBV18 and TRBJ1-2; possibly TRBD1 for D (5 bases). Germline CDR1 reads KGHSH; CDR2 reads LQKENI. Trimming took off 2 bases at V and 8 bases at J, with 18 bases between the two ends. The CDR3 loop spans 15 amino acids. The CDR3: CASSPTGTANGGYTF. CDR3 bases: TGTGCCAGCTCACCAACCGGGACGGCAAATGGGGGCTACACCTTC.

This chain uses TRBV5-6 with TRBJ1-1; TRBD1 might be the D (5 bases). CDR3 length: 17 residues. Trimming cost V 0 bases and J 0 bases, with 15 bases left between them. Germline lookup yields CDR1 SGHDT and CDR2 YYEEEE. The chain's CDR3 is CASSLDEGRAMNTEAFF. CDR3 nucleotides: TGTGCCAGCAGCTTGGACGAGGGCAGGGCAATGAACACTGAAGCTTTCTTT.

Comment on this clone: This sample includes further DNA sequences coding for the same CDR3. The chain employs TRBV18 and TRBJ1-1, with a weak D call TRBD1 (5 bases). CDR3 size: 13 residues. V lost 5 bases, J lost 3 bases, and 10 bases lay in between. Per germline, CDR1 KGHSH and CDR2 LQKENI. CDR3 DNA: TGTGCCAGCTCAGAAGACAGATACACTGAAGCTTTCTTT. It yields the protein CASSEDRYTEAFF. Together with reference TRBV18 and TRBJ1-1, the CDR3 gives the full variable domain: NAGVMQNPRHLVRRRGQEARLRCSPMKGHSHVYWYRQLPEEGLKFMVYLQKENIIDESGMPKERFSAEFPKEGPSILRIQQVVRGDSAAYFCASSEDRYTEAFFGQGTRLTVV.

The chain couples TRBV9 to TRBJ2-1; D is uncertain. The CDR3 loop spans 14 amino acids. Germline V gene data show CDR1 as SGDLS and CDR2 as YYNGEE. The V end was cut by 0 bases, the J end by 1 base, with 5 bases between. The CDR3 DNA sequence: TGTGCCAGCAGCGTAGCGACATCCTACAATGAGCAGTTCTTC. Translated, it gives CASSVATSYNEQFF. The variable domain in full, with the rest retrieved from reference TRBV9 and TRBJ2-1, is DSGVTQTPKHLITATGQRVTLRCSPRSGDLSVYWYQQSLDQGLQFLIQYYNGEERAKGNILERFSAQQFPDLHSELNLSSLELGDSALYFCASSVATSYNEQFFGPGTRLTVL.

The V call is TRBV12-5, the J call TRBJ2-1; D call uncertain. The germline V gene encodes CDR1 LGHNT and CDR2 FRNRAP. The CDR3 extends over 10 amino acids. Trimming pared 6 bases from V and 7 bases from J, leaving 4 bases between. CDR3 bases: TGTGCTAGTGGCGGGAATGAGCAGTTCTTC. It translates to CASGGNEQFF. The complete variable domain, with remaining parts taken from reference TRBV12-5 and TRBJ2-1, reads DARVTQTPRHKVTEMGQEVTMRCQPILGHNTVFWYRQTMMQGLELLAYFRNRAPLDDSGMPKDRFSAEMPDATLATLKIQPSEPRDSAVYFCASGGNEQFFGPGTRLTVL.

V usage is TRBV15 and J usage is TRBJ2-3, with 7 bases identical to TRBD2. CDR1 LNHNV and CDR2 YYDKDF come from the germline V gene (reference sequence). The CDR3 length is 15 residues. Trimming took 3 bases from V and 6 from J; bases not matched to a gene: 9. This CDR3 reads CATSSGASGSDTQYF. DNA for the CDR3: TGTGCCACCAGCAGTGGGGCTAGCGGAAGCGATACGCAGTATTTT.

The chain is built from TRBV2 and TRBJ1-5, with D hard to call. The CDR3 is 13 residues long. The V and J ends lost 7 bases and 1 base respectively, with 8 bases between them. Germline V CDR1 and CDR2: SNHLY, FYNNEI. The CDR3 region is CASTRISNQPQHF. DNA of the CDR3: TGTGCCAGCACTAGAATAAGCAATCAGCCCCAGCATTTT.

V usage is TRBV19 and J usage is TRBJ2-7; D gene uncertain. The CDR3 length is 14 residues. Germline V lookup: CDR1 LNHDA, CDR2 SQIVND (reference sequence). V was pared by 0 bases and J by 9 bases, with 15 bases between. The CDR3 nucleotides are TGTGCCAGTAGTATAGATCGCCCGAGTTTGGTGCAGTACTTC. Its translation is CASSIDRPSLVQYF.

The V and J genes are TRBV2 and TRBJ1-6, with D possibly TRBD1 on 5 matching bases. V shed 3 bases and J shed 7 bases, with 10 bases lying between them. Germline values: CDR1 SNHLY, CDR2 FYNNEI. The length of the CDR3 is 14 residues. CDR3 in amino acids: CASSDLEGNSPLHF. CDR3 in DNA: TGTGCCAGCAGTGATTTAGAGGGGAATTCACCCCTCCACTTT.

V usage is TRBV24-1 and J usage is TRBJ1-2; 7 bases map to TRBD1. With 4 bases clipped from V and 6 bases from J, the junction kept 7 bases outside the gene matches. CDR1 KGHDR and CDR2 SFDVKD come from the germline V gene. CDR3 length: 14 residues. The CDR3 DNA follows: TGTGCCACCAGTGACTCCGACAGGGTGGATGGCTACACCTTC. As protein: CATSDSDRVDGYTF.

This chain uses TRBV4-2 with TRBJ2-5, with 15 nucleotides matching TRBD2. Germline V gene data show CDR1 as LGHNA and CDR2 as YNFKEQ. CDR3 length: 18 residues. Trimming at V came to 3 bases and at J to 1 base, leaving 6 bases not matched to a gene. The CDR3 protein is CASSHSGLAGGPQETQYF. The CDR3, as DNA: TGTGCCAGCAGCCACTCCGGACTAGCGGGAGGGCCCCAAGAGACCCAGTACTTC.

This rearrangement joins TRBV11-3 to TRBJ2-1, with 12 bases identical to TRBD2. Losses at the gene ends were 5 bases for V and 0 bases for J; bases not matched to a gene: 2. Germline V lookup: CDR1 SGHNT, CDR2 YENEEA. There are 16 residues in the CDR3. The CDR3, as DNA: TGTGCCAGCAGCCTGACTAGCGGGGGCTCCTACAATGAGCAGTTCTTC. Protein product: CASSLTSGGSYNEQFF.

This chain joins TRBV11-2 and TRBJ2-2, with 7 bases fitting TRBD2. The V and J ends lost 5 bases and 6 bases, in that order; junction bases with no gene match: 6. The V gene's germline CDR1 is SGHAT and CDR2 FQNNGV. This CDR3 is built from 14 residues. CDR3 loop: CASSPPLAAGELFF. CDR3 coding DNA: TGTGCCAGCAGCCCACCCCTAGCGGCCGGGGAGCTGTTTTTT.

This rearrangement joins TRBV18 to TRBJ1-5; D is uncertain. Germline assignment: CDR1 KGHSH and CDR2 LQKENI. V was pared by 6 bases and J by 1 base, with 10 bases between. The CDR3 has 14 amino acids. CDR3 DNA sequence: TGTGCCAGCTCCGCACTTCAGAGCAATCAGCCCCAGCATTTT. Translating gives CASSALQSNQPQHF.

This clone was detected a few times. The chain combines TRBV14 with TRBJ1-6, with D possibly matching TRBD1 (6 bases). The CDR3 consists of 15 residues. Germline V CDR1 and CDR2: SGHDN, FVKESK. Deletions cut 2 bases from V and 6 bases from J, with 11 bases between. The CDR3 loop is CASSQQGSPNSPLHF. Here the CDR3 DNA reads TGTGCCAGCAGCCAACAGGGGTCTCCTAATTCACCCCTCCACTTT.

This sequence joins TRBV5-1 and TRBJ2-5, with TRBD2 matching over 8 bases. The germline V gene encodes CDR1 SGHRS and CDR2 YFSETQ. The CDR3 length is 16 residues. Trimming cost V 2 bases and J 0 bases; bases outside gene matches: 6. The CDR3 protein is CASSFFAGGNQETQYF. The CDR3 nucleotides are TGCGCCAGCAGCTTTTTCGCGGGGGGCAACCAAGAGACCCAGTACTTC.

This chain joins TRBV19 and TRBJ1-5, with no clear D. CDR3 length: 13 residues. Trimming left V 3 bases short and J 1 base short, with 4 bases between. CDR1 is LNHDA and CDR2 is SQIVND in the germline V gene (reference sequence). In DNA form, the CDR3 reads TGTGCCAGTAGTATGGCGAGCAATCAGCCCCAGCATTTT. Protein product: CASSMASNQPQHF.

The J gene is TRBJ1-5, the V gene TRBV6-5, with no clear D. The CDR3 has 15 amino acids. V was cut by 5 bases and J by 0 bases, with 11 bases left in between. The germline gives CDR1 MNHEY, CDR2 SVGAGI. DNA of the CDR3: TGTGCCAGCAGTCCCGGACGTTTTAGCAATCAGCCCCAGCATTTT. It is translated as CASSPGRFSNQPQHF.

The DNA for the CDR3 is TGCGCCAGCAGCTTGTACCCCCCGGGGGACGGAGCCTACGAGCAGTACTTC. It codes for CASSLYPPGDGAYEQYF. The gene calls are TRBV5-1 and TRBJ2-7, with D possibly TRBD2 on 6 matching bases. CDR1 SGHRS and CDR2 YFSETQ come from the germline V gene. This CDR3 comprises 17 residues. V was trimmed by 1 base and J by 2 bases, leaving 19 bases between them.

The chain combines TRBV5-4 with TRBJ2-2; 10 positions agree with TRBD2. Trimming at V came to 5 bases and at J to 5 bases, leaving 9 bases not matched to a gene. The CDR3 is 16 amino acids. Germline V gene lookup returns CDR1 SGHNT and CDR2 YYREEE (reference sequence). CDR3 sequence (DNA): TGTGCCAGCAGTAGGGAAGCGGGAGGGTGGACCGGGGAGCTGTTTTTT. Protein sequence: CASSREAGGWTGELFF.

The CDR3 loop reads CAIGRGLPGELFF. The CDR3 region has the DNA TGTGCCATCGGGAGGGGGCTGCCCGGGGAGCTGTTTTTT. The gene calls are TRBV10-3 and TRBJ2-2; D possibly matches TRBD1 or TRBD2 (7 bases each). The V and J ends lost 8 bases and 6 bases respectively, with 13 bases between them. From germline, CDR1 is ENHRY and CDR2 SYGVKD. The CDR3 totals 13 residues.

V usage is TRBV7-9 and J usage is TRBJ1-5; TRBD1 matches 10 bases. Germline trimming cut 1 base from V and 7 bases from J; bases unmatched to any gene: 10. Germline V lookup: CDR1 SEHNR, CDR2 FQNEAQ (reference sequence). This CDR3 has 17 residues. CDR3 nucleotides: TGTGCCAGCAGCTTAGATTTTGACAGGGGGCTGGGGCAGCCCCAGCATTTT. Its protein product is CASSLDFDRGLGQPQHF.

The V call is TRBV6-5, the J call TRBJ1-1; D ambiguous. CDR3 length: 15 amino acids. Germline V gene sequence: CDR1 MNHEY, CDR2 SVGAGI. Deletions cut 6 bases from V and 0 bases from J, with 14 bases between. CDR3 in DNA: TGTGCCAGCAGAAATAATAAGGGCATGAACACTGAAGCTTTCTTT. This encodes CASRNNKGMNTEAFF.